Listed here is a single T cell receptor beta chain. Its binding antigen is unknown. Base quality data are lacking; no much larger clone is found one base away. The treatment or condition label on this specimen signifies: suppressive antiretroviral therapy. As a nonspecific positive control representing the CD4+ T cell repertoire, the cells were stimulated with anti-CD3/anti-CD28 magnetic beads. Responding CD4+ T cells were sorted by upregulation of both CD40 ligand and CD69. Participants were HIV-1-infected adults who started suppressive ART during chronic infection. For at least 4 years, the participants' plasma HIV-1 RNA had been undetectable, below 50 copies/mL. To be included, a participant needed positive CMV serology and a CD4+ T cell count above 400 cells/uL. Before stimulation, PBMCs were isolated using density centrifugation and depleted of CD8+ T cells. For approximately 19 hours, the CD8-depleted PBMCs were stimulated with anti-CD28/CD49d costimulation, a CD40-blocking antibody, and enfuvirtide to prevent new infections. Sorting was done on either a Beckman Coulter MoFlo Legacy or an XDP sorter, and propidium iodide was used to exclude dead cells. Genomic DNA was extracted with the QIAamp DNA Mini Kit for samples above one million cells, otherwise with the Quick-DNA Microprep Kit.

The sample comes from a study of persistence of HIV-infected CD4 T cells (dated by TCRdb to 2018 to 2021). In terms of the full investigation: Suppressive ART had been received by participants for a median of roughly 8 years. Peripheral blood samples of up to roughly 180 mL were obtained at multiple time points, with the exception of a couple of participants, for whom leukapheresis was performed at a single time point. Anti-CD3/anti-CD28 stimulation activated a higher proportion of cells, with a lower memory fraction, than antigen stimulation. CMV- and HIV-1 Gag-responding CD4+ T cells were isolated from ART-treated individuals so that antigen-driven clonal expansion of HIV-1-infected cells could be examined. TCRbeta sequencing assessed the clonality of all cells in each sorted population, while proviral sequencing assessed the clonality of infected cells. Cross-participant TCR cluster analysis included about eight participants for CMV and more than five participants for Gag.

The full study reports these points: Within the same sorted populations, how oligoclonal the TCRs were correlated with how oligoclonal the proviruses were. TCRbeta richness in CMV- and Gag-responding cells was significantly lower than in anti-CD3/anti-CD28-responding cells; CMV-responding cells had higher oligoclonality than CD3/CD28-stimulated and Gag-responding cells. Bulk TCR analyses could not be restricted to the rare CMV-responding cells that actually carried HIV-1 proviruses. The study involved few individuals and tested only a limited range of antigens. Antigen-responding cells were enriched for expanded CDR3beta sequences that were degenerate, which suggests that CD4+ responses to CMV and Gag underwent convergent selection.

The immunoSEQ hsTCRB assay version 4 in survey mode was used to sequence TCRbeta repertoires from genomic DNA. For TCRbeta sequencing, genomic DNA was diluted to about 9.1 ng/uL, and up to 1 ug was used per sample. The paper's processing steps were these. TCRbeta data analysis was done in ImmunoSeq Analyzer 3.0, and diversity was calculated on productive nucleotide rearrangements. Using the Immunarch R package, the improved Chao index served to estimate lower-bound TCR diversity and the Gini coefficient served to estimate clonality. Different nucleotide rearrangements encoding the same CDR3beta amino acid sequence were treated as distinct clonotypes. Differential abundance analysis identified TCRbeta sequences significantly enriched in antigen-responding cells relative to anti-CD3/anti-CD28-activated cells. GLIPH2 clustered TCRs by predicted peptide-MHC specificity, both within individual participants and across merged participant data sets. TCRdb stores this immuneACCESS table with in-frame sequences only. Part of the clones is absent; in the studies checked, under half of the shortfall reflects unresolved V genes, and no reason is known for the rest. For V, J and clone size, that table is used; D and trimming come from the DNA. The sample table shows 35,000 to 50,000 clones, and roughly 90% are seen once. Together, the top ten hold over 1% of the sample.

CDR1 and CDR2 were assigned from the germline V gene as SNHLY and FYNNEI. The CDR3 runs 13 amino acids, cysteine and phenylalanine included. The sequence is cut down to CDR3 DNA, 39 bases in frame from base 1. The germline V and J ends show losses of 4 bases and 5 bases respectively, and no gene match explains 4 bases of the junction. The receptor's source is an adult man with HIV who was CMV-seropositive. Sequenced here: CD4+ T cells sorted from PBMCs after roughly 18-hour stimulation, sampled from a patient who received antiretroviral therapy. The sample's cell subset or site label, decoded: CD40L+CD69+ CD4 T cells responding to anti-CD3/anti-CD28 beads, representing the overall repertoire. The receptor chain draws on TRBV2 and TRBJ1-1, with 7 middle bases fitting TRBD1. The DNA sequence is given as TGTGCCAGCAGTGCAGGGGGTTCGACTGAAGCTTTCTTT. Its amino acids are CASSAGGSTEAFF.